The 23 T cell receptor beta chains given below trace back to one sample, sequenced in a study of T cells after yellow fever vaccination. TCRdb fed the 5' RACE reads into MiXCR, producing one record per CDR3 protein. The table lists around 65,000 distinct CDR3 sequences, approximately 5.9% of them singletons. Sample: CD4+ T cells sorted from PBMCs, taken around 15 days after the first yellow fever vaccination. The receptors were sampled from a man between 18 and 35 years old who received the YFV17D yellow fever vaccine.

This clonotype was found many times. The chain recombines TRBV5-1 with TRBJ2-1, with 8 bases fitting TRBD2. The V segment lost 0 bases and the J segment 6 bases; nucleotides outside the gene matches: 2. CDR1 SGHRS and CDR2 YFSETQ come from the germline V gene. The CDR3 contains 14 residues. CDR3 region: CASSLGGGSNEQFF. CDR3 coding DNA: TGCGCCAGCAGCTTGGGCGGGGGGTCCAATGAGCAGTTCTTC.

This clonotype was seen ten or more times. The CDR3 end shows no conserved phenylalanine or tryptophan, and so a read error is likely. V gene TRBV20-1 combines with J gene TRBJ2-3; D possibly corresponds to TRBD2 (6 bases). Germline V gene data show CDR1 as DFQATT and CDR2 as SNEGSKA (reference sequence). The CDR3 is made up of 14 amino acids. The V end was cut by 0 bases, the J end by 6 bases, with 13 bases between. CDR3 nucleotide sequence: TGCAGTGCTAGAGATCAACAGGCGGGGGATACGCAGTATCTT. Amino acids: CSARDQQAGDTQYL.

This clonotype has ten or more counts. This sequence joins TRBV6-2 or TRBV6-3 and TRBJ2-7, with D perhaps TRBD1 (6 bases). The CDR3 consists of 13 residues. Deletions cut 8 bases from V and 4 bases from J, with 15 bases between. CDR1 and CDR2 from the germline V gene are MNHEY and SVGEGT. The CDR3 region is CASHRDTQYEQYF. The CDR3 DNA reads as TGTGCCAGCCACCGGGACACTCAATACGAGCAGTACTTC.

At least ten counts were recorded for this clonotype. This chain uses TRBV6-5 with TRBJ2-5; 7 nucleotides line up with TRBD1. The V gene end was trimmed by 0 bases and the J gene end by 4 bases; junction bases not matched to a gene: 8. The germline V gene encodes CDR1 MNHEY and CDR2 SVGAGI. The CDR3 has 16 residues. The CDR3 DNA reads TGTGCCAGCAGTTACTCGACAGGGCCCCATGGAGAGACCCAGTACTTC. It is translated as CASSYSTGPHGETQYF.

V is TRBV20-1 and J is TRBJ2-1; the D call may be TRBD1 or TRBD2 (5 bases each). CDR1 and CDR2 (germline): DFQATT, SNEGSKA (reference sequence). V lost 3 bases and J 1 base, leaving 10 bases between the germline ends. This CDR3 contains 14 residues. The CDR3 DNA follows: TGCAGTGCTAGGGGGGAGAAATCCTACAATGAGCAGTTCTTC. This sequence encodes CSARGEKSYNEQFF.

Many counts were recorded for this clonotype. The chain links TRBV5-1 to TRBJ2-5; 14 positions match TRBD2. The CDR3 has 15 amino acids. Germline V CDR1 and CDR2: SGHRS, YFSETQ. Trimming removed 4 bases from V and 4 bases from J; junction bases left unmatched: 3. CDR3 residues: CASSAGTSGGETQYF. For the CDR3, the DNA is TGCGCCAGCAGCGCCGGGACTAGCGGGGGAGAGACCCAGTACTTC.

This clonotype was observed at least ten times. This sequence joins TRBV6-5 and TRBJ1-2; D may be TRBD1 (5 bases). This CDR3 spans 16 amino acids. V was shortened by 4 bases and J by 1 base, with 16 bases between the two germline ends. Germline V gene lookup returns CDR1 MNHEY and CDR2 SVGAGI. The CDR3, as DNA: TGTGCCAGCAGTTCTGGGACTGGGCCCTATAACTATGGCTACACCTTC. It specifies CASSSGTGPYNYGYTF.

This clonotype was seen many times. The J gene is TRBJ1-6, the V gene TRBV5-4; D unresolved. The germline V gene encodes CDR1 SGHNT and CDR2 YYREEE (reference sequence). The CDR3 is 13 residues long. With 4 bases removed from V and 10 bases from J, the gap between germline ends came to 12 bases. This CDR3 reads CASSPRTGSPLHF. The CDR3 DNA sequence: TGTGCCAGCAGCCCGCGGACGGGATCACCCCTCCACTTT.

The chain recombines TRBV12-3 or TRBV12-4 with TRBJ2-7; D ambiguous. The CDR3 is made up of 15 amino acids. Deletions cut 3 bases from V and 3 bases from J, with 15 bases between. The DNA for the CDR3 is TGTGCCAGCAGTTTCGGCAGTTTGGCCTACTACGAGCAGTACGTC. It translates to CASSFGSLAYYEQYV.

This clonotype was counted ten times or more. This rearrangement joins TRBV12-3 or TRBV12-4 to TRBJ2-2; 9 bases line up with TRBD2. The CDR3 extends over 18 amino acids. Losses at the gene ends were 5 bases for V and 7 bases for J; bases not matched to a gene: 17. In nucleotides, the CDR3 is TGTGCCAGCAGTGCCGCGACTTTGCGGGGGGGCCTCGGCGGGGAGCTGTTTTTT. Its translation: CASSAATLRGGLGGELFF.

This clonotype came up many times. This chain uses TRBV5-1 with TRBJ2-5; D ambiguous. The CDR3 runs to 13 residues. V lost 0 bases, J lost 3 bases, and 6 bases lay in between. The germline V gene encodes CDR1 SGHRS and CDR2 YFSETQ. CDR3 residues: CASSLGQKETQYF. In DNA form, the CDR3 reads TGCGCCAGCAGCTTGGGGCAAAAAGAGACCCAGTACTTC.

This clonotype was counted at least ten times. The V gene is TRBV10-3, the J gene TRBJ1-2; D is possibly TRBD1 (5 bases). The CDR3 covers 15 residues. Germline-derived CDR1 and CDR2 are ENHRY and SYGVKD. V shed 0 bases and J shed 3 bases, with 11 bases lying between them. The CDR3 sequence is CAISESAGGDYGYTF. DNA of the CDR3: TGTGCCATCAGTGAGTCAGCGGGAGGGGACTATGGCTACACCTTC.

In this sample, this clonotype turned up many times. The chain joins TRBV7-9 to TRBJ1-2; TRBD1 might be the D (5 bases). The V end lost 4 bases, the J end lost 4 bases, and 19 bases lay between the germline ends. This CDR3 has 16 amino acids. Germline CDR1 and CDR2: SEHNR and FQNEAQ (reference sequence). The CDR3 here is CASSSSDSLTVYGYTF. CDR3 nucleotide sequence: TGTGCCAGCAGCTCATCGGACTCCCTGACAGTCTATGGCTACACCTTC.

This clonotype was found many times. The chain is built from TRBV12-3 or TRBV12-4 and TRBJ2-2; D is ambiguous. This CDR3 contains 12 residues. V was pared by 5 bases and J by 5 bases, with 6 bases between. CDR3 DNA sequence: TGTGCCAGCAGTAAGAGGACCGGGGAGCTGTTTTTT. Translated, it gives CASSKRTGELFF.

In its sample, this clonotype was seen many times. This sequence joins TRBV5-6 and TRBJ2-3; the D gene is possibly TRBD1 (5 bases). This CDR3 has 12 amino acids. V dropped 3 bases and J dropped 5 bases, with 7 bases sitting between them. Germline V CDR1 and CDR2: SGHDT, YYEEEE. The CDR3 DNA reads TGTGCCAGCAGCTGGGGCCGAGATACGCAGTATTTT. This codes for CASSWGRDTQYF.

Many counts were recorded for this clonotype. This chain uses TRBV9 with TRBJ2-5, with 12 bases fitting TRBD2. Germline CDR1 and CDR2: SGDLS and YYNGEE. The V segment lost 2 bases and the J segment 7 bases; nucleotides outside the gene matches: 3. This CDR3 has 14 amino acids. The CDR3 sequence: CASSVTSGGGTQYF. The DNA for the CDR3 is TGTGCCAGCAGCGTGACTAGCGGGGGCGGGACCCAGTACTTC.

This clonotype was detected ten times or more. The DNA is omitted, as the CDR3 cannot be located on it reliably, and the CDR3 follows TCRdb's listing. This chain uses TRBV12-3 or TRBV12-4 with TRBJ1-1; the table calls TRBD1, which could not be checked here. The CDR3 contains 15 residues when both ends are counted. This chain's CDR3 is CASILGFPQGTEAFF.

This clonotype was seen repeatedly, ten times or more. This chain joins TRBV9 and TRBJ2-2; 7 bases match TRBD2. The V segment lost 0 bases and the J segment 1 base; nucleotides outside the gene matches: 0. CDR3 size: 15 residues. CDR1 and CDR2 from the germline V gene are SGDLS and YYNGEE. The CDR3 loop reads CASSVGGGNTGELFF. As DNA, the CDR3 is TGTGCCAGCAGCGTAGGCGGGGGGAACACCGGGGAGCTGTTTTTT.

At least ten counts were recorded for this clonotype. V is TRBV18 and J is TRBJ2-5; D might be TRBD1 or TRBD2, each matching 5 bases. The CDR3 totals 13 residues. Trimming took off 3 bases at V and 6 bases at J, with 11 bases between the two ends. Looked up from germline, CDR1 is KGHSH and CDR2 is LQKENI. CDR3 sequence reads: CASSPQRDQTQYF. CDR3 DNA: TGTGCCAGCTCACCGCAAAGGGACCAGACCCAGTACTTC.

The chain combines TRBV6-2 or TRBV6-3 with TRBJ1-4; TRBD1 agrees at 7 bases. The germline V gene encodes CDR1 MNHEY and CDR2 SVGEGT. The trim removed 0 bases at V and 11 bases at J, leaving 12 bases unmatched. The CDR3 runs to 16 residues. The CDR3 sequence is CASSYSGGSWEWKLFF. The CDR3 bases are TGTGCCAGCAGTTACTCAGGGGGCTCCTGGGAATGGAAACTGTTTTTT.

This clonotype was recorded at least ten times. The V and J genes are TRBV27 and TRBJ2-4; TRBD2 matches at 8 bases. Per germline, CDR1 MNHEY and CDR2 SMNVEV (reference sequence). This CDR3 comprises 14 residues. V was pared by 5 bases and J by 7 bases, with 7 bases of the junction left unmatched. As DNA, the CDR3 is TGTGCCAGCAGTCGCGGGGGGTCGGGGAACATTCAGTACTTC. Translated: CASSRGGSGNIQYF.

This clonotype appeared many times. The chain carries TRBV5-1 and TRBJ2-5, with 7 bases matching TRBD1. V lost 4 bases and J lost 7; bases outside the gene matches: 10. From germline, CDR1 is SGHRS and CDR2 YFSETQ. This CDR3 is built from 14 residues. The CDR3 DNA sequence: TGCGCCAGCAGCAGCCGACAGGGATTATGGACCCAGTACTTC. This sequence encodes CASSSRQGLWTQYF.

The sample holds many counts of this clonotype. The chain joins TRBV5-5 to TRBJ1-1, with a possible D match to TRBD1 (6 bases). CDR3 size: 15 residues. V lost 4 bases, J lost 1 base, and 14 bases lay in between. Germline assignment: CDR1 SGHKS and CDR2 YYEKEE (reference sequence). The CDR3 sequence is CASSRMTGGNTEAFF. The CDR3 nucleotides read TGTGCCAGCAGCCGAATGACAGGTGGGAACACTGAAGCTTTCTTT.